Each of the 32 T cell receptor beta chains below was sequenced from the same sample in a study of blood T cells in healthy people across ages. The second PCR ran roughly 7 to 12 cycles with a sample-barcoded 5' primer and J-beta primers. TCRdb passed the 5' RACE reads through MiXCR, listing each CDR3 protein once. The sample lists around 700,000 distinct CDR3 sequences, approximately 25% occurring once. This sample was also put to use in a study of T cells of mothers and their children.

Input material: blood. Receptor source: a boy younger than 18 in good health.

This chain links TRBV10-3 with TRBJ2-7, with 10 nucleotides matching TRBD1. This CDR3 comprises 15 residues. The ends lost 4 bases at V and 5 bases at J; junction bases unmatched: 8. CDR1 ENHRY and CDR2 SYGVKD come from the germline V gene. CDR3 sequence (DNA): TGTGCCATCAGTGGTTGGGACAGGGGTCGCAACGAGCAGTACTTC. Amino acids: CAISGWDRGRNEQYF.

This clonotype was recorded a few times. The V call is TRBV19, the J call TRBJ1-3, with a possible D match to TRBD1 (5 bases). From germline, CDR1 is LNHDA and CDR2 SQIVND (reference sequence). Trimming shortened V by 10 bases and J by 0 bases, and 16 bases separated the two germline ends. The CDR3 consists of 15 residues. The CDR3 sequence is CATQWADNSGNTIYF. CDR3 bases: TGTGCCACCCAGTGGGCGGACAACTCTGGAAACACCATATATTTT.

This clonotype has only a few counts. The chain recombines TRBV20-1 with TRBJ2-7; the match to TRBD2 covers 7 bases. Trimming removed 0 bases from V and 2 bases from J; junction bases left unmatched: 7. This CDR3 is 15 amino acids long. Germline V gene sequence: CDR1 DFQATT, CDR2 SNEGSKA (reference sequence). CDR3 nucleotide sequence: TGCAGTGCTAGAGATGGGTCTAGCGGACCCTACGAGCAGTACTTC. Translating gives CSARDGSSGPYEQYF.

The sample holds many counts of this clonotype. The CDR3 loop is CSVEPGAKNIQYF. CDR3 in DNA: TGCAGCGTTGAACCAGGGGCCAAAAACATTCAGTACTTC. V usage is TRBV29-1 and J usage is TRBJ2-4; tentatively, D is TRBD1 (5 bases). Between the trimmed V and J ends, which lost 2 bases and 1 base, there was a span of 6 bases. CDR1 is SQVTM, CDR2 ANQGSEA, per germline. The CDR3 has 13 amino acids.

J is TRBJ1-4 and V is TRBV2; D gene ambiguous. There are 12 residues in the CDR3. Trimming took 2 bases from V and 8 from J, leaving 6 bases between them. CDR1 and CDR2 from the germline V gene are SNHLY and FYNNEI. The CDR3 DNA follows: TGTGCCAGCAGTGAAATAACAGAAAAACTGTTTTTT. This sequence encodes CASSEITEKLFF.

In this sample, this clonotype turned up many times. The rearrangement uses TRBV7-2 and TRBJ2-5, with D possibly TRBD1 on 5 matching bases. CDR3 length: 14 residues. Germline assignment: CDR1 SGHTA and CDR2 FQGNSA. The V end lost 7 bases, the J end lost 0 bases, and 12 bases lay between the germline ends. CDR3 bases: TGTGCCAGCACTCTACACAGGAACCAAGAGACCCAGTACTTC. This codes for CASTLHRNQETQYF.

Only a few counts were recorded for this clonotype. In DNA, the CDR3 is TGTGCCAGCAGCGTGTCGATGGGGTCCTACAATGAGCAGTTCTTC. It specifies CASSVSMGSYNEQFF. The chain recombines TRBV28 with TRBJ2-1, with D unclear. The length of the CDR3 is 15 residues. Germline CDR1 is MDHEN and CDR2 is SYDVKM. V gave up 6 bases and J gave up 1 base, with 13 bases separating them. Full variable domain (remainder filled in from reference TRBV28 and TRBJ2-1): DVKVTQSSRYLVKRTGEKVFLECVQDMDHENMFWYRQDPGLGLRLIYFSYDVKMKEKGDIPEGYSVSREKKERFSLILESASTNQTSMYLCASSVSMGSYNEQFFGPGTRLTVL.

This clonotype was found a few times. The V and J genes are TRBV20-1 and TRBJ2-3; TRBD2 matches 7 bases. The CDR3 extends over 15 amino acids. Germline V gene lookup returns CDR1 DFQATT and CDR2 SNEGSKA (reference sequence). The V and J ends lost 0 bases and 0 bases, in that order; junction bases with no gene match: 3. The CDR3 loop is CSARDTAGSTDTQYF. In DNA form, the CDR3 reads TGCAGTGCTAGAGATACAGCGGGGAGCACAGATACGCAGTATTTT.

This clonotype was observed a handful of times. The chain uses TRBV9 and TRBJ2-1, with TRBD2 identical over 7 bases. This CDR3 has 11 amino acids. The germline V gene has CDR1 SGDLS and CDR2 YYNGEE. The trim removed 3 bases at V and 15 bases at J, leaving 6 bases unmatched. CDR3 residues: CASSGGLELFF. For the CDR3, the DNA is TGTGCCAGCAGCGGAGGACTAGAGTTGTTCTTC.

As for this clonotype: A much larger clone differs from this one at a single base, so this may be a read error. The chain joins TRBV5-5 to TRBJ2-7, with TRBD2 identical over 8 bases. The CDR3 has 13 residues. Trimming took 4 bases from V and 2 from J; bases not matched to a gene: 2. Germline V gene lookup returns CDR1 SGHKS and CDR2 YYEKEE (reference sequence). Here the CDR3 reads CASSGGLAYEQYF. In nucleotides, the CDR3 is TGTGCCAGCAGCGGGGGACTAGCCTACGAGCAGTACTTC.

V and J are TRBV4-1 and TRBJ2-2; 8 bases agree with TRBD2. The trim removed 4 bases at V and 5 bases at J, leaving 3 bases unmatched. The CDR3 runs 14 residues. CDR1 MGHRA and CDR2 YSYEKL come from the germline V gene. The CDR3 region is CASSPVAGTGELFF. The CDR3 coding sequence is TGCGCCAGCAGCCCCGTAGCGGGAACCGGGGAGCTGTTTTTT.

This clonotype has more than one count but fewer than ten. This chain uses TRBV6-2 or TRBV6-3 with TRBJ2-7; D may be TRBD2 (5 bases). There are 15 residues in the CDR3. Trimming left V 0 bases short and J 0 bases short, with 9 bases between. CDR1 MNHEY and CDR2 SVGEGT come from the germline V gene. In nucleotides, the CDR3 is TGTGCCAGCAGTTACTCGAAGGACTTCTCCTACGAGCAGTACTTC. This encodes CASSYSKDFSYEQYF.

The chain recombines TRBV7-9 with TRBJ2-5, with 8 bases lining up with TRBD1. The CDR3 has 15 residues. From germline, CDR1 is SEHNR and CDR2 FQNEAQ (reference sequence). After removal of 2 bases from V and 5 bases from J, the junction contained 7 bases not matched to a gene. The CDR3 coding sequence is TGTGCCAGCAGCTTAAACCAGGGGGCAGGGGAGACCCAGTACTTC. It encodes CASSLNQGAGETQYF.

V gene TRBV7-3 combines with J gene TRBJ2-2; a possible D gene is TRBD2 (5 bases). Trimming took 5 bases from V and 7 from J, leaving 11 bases between them. Germline V gene data show CDR1 as SGHTA and CDR2 as FQGTGA. This CDR3 has 13 amino acids. CDR3 amino acids: CASSATRDGELFF. The CDR3 coding sequence is TGTGCCAGCAGCGCCACTAGGGACGGGGAGCTGTTTTTT.

CDR3 nucleotide sequence: TGTGCCAGCAGGGACGGACTAGCCGGCCAGTATTTT. It yields the protein CASRDGLAGQYF. The chain combines TRBV6-5 with TRBJ2-3, with 8 bases lining up with TRBD2. The ends lost 6 bases at V and 12 bases at J; junction bases unmatched: 8. This CDR3 comprises 12 residues. In germline, CDR1 is MNHEY, CDR2 SVGAGI.

This clonotype was detected a few times. The V and J genes are TRBV10-3 and TRBJ2-6; D remains ambiguous. V lost 4 bases and J lost 1, with 11 bases in between. This CDR3 is built from 16 residues. The V gene's germline CDR1 is ENHRY and CDR2 SYGVKD. The CDR3 sequence: CAISGSLGSGANVLTF. CDR3 DNA sequence: TGTGCCATCAGTGGGTCTTTGGGGTCTGGGGCCAACGTCCTGACTTTC.

In this sample, this clonotype turned up a few times. No conserved phenylalanine or tryptophan ends this CDR3, so it is likely a read error. It is unclear where the CDR3 begins or ends on the DNA, so no DNA is shown, and the CDR3 is as TCRdb lists it. The chain has TRBV2 and TRBJ2-1. Germline CDR1 SNHLY, CDR2 FYNNEI. The CDR3 is 10 amino acids long, termini counted. CDR3 sequence: CASSEYSDFV.

This clonotype was seen just once. The chain uses TRBV6-2 or TRBV6-3 and TRBJ1-6; TRBD1 is a possible D gene (5 bases). Germline V gives CDR1 MNHEY, CDR2 SVGEGT. Trimming took 2 bases from V and 10 from J, leaving 15 bases between them. The CDR3 runs 15 residues. The chain's CDR3 is CASSYGWMGDSPLHF. The CDR3, as DNA: TGTGCCAGCAGTTACGGTTGGATGGGGGACTCACCCCTCCACTTT.

This chain links TRBV28 with TRBJ2-1; unclear D gene. Trimming removed 3 bases at V and 9 bases at J, with 6 bases between. This CDR3 region has 11 residues. Germline values: CDR1 MDHEN, CDR2 SYDVKM. Here the CDR3 reads CASSFYGEQFF. CDR3 sequence (DNA): TGTGCCAGCAGTTTTTACGGTGAGCAGTTCTTC.

This clonotype was counted only a few times. The rearrangement joins TRBV12-3 or TRBV12-4 to TRBJ1-2; D unresolved. The CDR3 covers 13 residues. V lost 3 bases, J lost 3 bases, and 8 bases lay in between. The CDR3 DNA follows: TGTGCCAGCAGTTTTTCGGGCGACTATGGCTACACCTTC. Translation gives CASSFSGDYGYTF.

The V and J genes are TRBV21-1 and TRBJ1-1; the DNA was not compared with TRBD1, the D call given in the table. TRBV21-1 constitutes a pseudogene. The CDR3 loop spans 17 amino acids. The CDR3 sequence is CASSKEDVDREHTEAFF. Here the CDR3 DNA reads TGTGCCAGCAGCAAAGAAGACGTTGACAGGGAGCACACTGAAGCTTTCTTT.

Regarding this clonotype: No conserved phenylalanine or tryptophan ends this CDR3, so it is likely a read error. The rearrangement uses TRBV11-2 and TRBJ2-1, with a weak D call TRBD1 (6 bases). CDR3 length: 13 amino acids. V was cut by 6 bases and J by 3 bases, with 9 bases left in between. CDR1 is SGHAT and CDR2 is FQNNGV in the germline V gene. CDR3 sequence (DNA): TGTGCCAGCAGGAGGGGGTTCTACAATGAGCAGTTCCTC. Translated, it gives CASRRGFYNEQFL.

This clonotype was picked up a small number of times. V usage is TRBV28 and J usage is TRBJ1-4, with 9 nucleotides matching TRBD1. This CDR3 is 14 amino acids long. V was clipped by 7 bases and J by 4 bases; unmatched bases: 4. CDR1 MDHEN and CDR2 SYDVKM come from the germline V gene. Written as DNA, the CDR3 is TGTGCCAGCACACAGGGGGCTTTTAATGAAAAACTGTTTTTT. It specifies CASTQGAFNEKLFF. Using reference TRBV28 and TRBJ1-4 for the parts outside the CDR3, the full variable domain is DVKVTQSSRYLVKRTGEKVFLECVQDMDHENMFWYRQDPGLGLRLIYFSYDVKMKEKGDIPEGYSVSREKKERFSLILESASTNQTSMYLCASTQGAFNEKLFFGSGTQLSVL.

This clonotype appeared a few times. This chain links TRBV13 with TRBJ2-1; 10 nucleotides match TRBD2. Germline values: CDR1 PRHDT, CDR2 FYEKMQ (reference sequence). Trimming took 0 bases from V and 9 from J; bases not matched to a gene: 8. CDR3 length equals 16 residues. The CDR3 here is CASSLGTSGRLGEQFF. The DNA for the CDR3 is TGTGCCAGCAGCTTAGGGACTAGCGGGCGCCTCGGTGAGCAGTTCTTC.

In DNA, the CDR3 is TGTGCCAGCAGCCACCGGACTACACACCAAGAGACCCAGTACTTC. This translates into CASSHRTTHQETQYF. V and J are TRBV14 and TRBJ2-5; TRBD2 is a possible D gene (6 bases). Germline V gene data show CDR1 as SGHDN and CDR2 as FVKESK. V gave up 3 bases and J gave up 0 bases, with 11 bases separating them. The CDR3 extends over 15 amino acids.

This clonotype was observed a handful of times. The chain combines TRBV27 with TRBJ2-6; D remains unclear. Trimming removed 1 base at V and 0 bases at J, with 10 bases between. Germline V gene lookup returns CDR1 MNHEY and CDR2 SMNVEV (reference sequence). This CDR3 has 17 residues. CDR3 region: CASSLFGPTSGANVLTF. CDR3 bases: TGTGCCAGCAGTTTATTCGGACCTACCTCTGGGGCCAACGTCCTGACTTTC.

The V call is TRBV20-1, the J call TRBJ1-5; D remains unclear. This CDR3 comprises 13 residues. Germline CDR1 is DFQATT and CDR2 is SNEGSKA (reference sequence). V shed 3 bases and J shed 0 bases, with 6 bases lying between them. CDR3 nucleotide sequence: TGCAGTGCTAGGGCGGATAGCAATCAGCCCCAGCATTTT. Its translation is CSARADSNQPQHF.

This clonotype was counted between two and nine times. J is TRBJ2-5 and V is TRBV24-1, with TRBD2 identical over 13 bases. The tail of the sequence fits TRBJ2-1 better, so the J call may be wrong. Per germline, CDR1 KGHDR and CDR2 SFDVKD. The CDR3 extends over 18 amino acids. The CDR3 here is CATSGIRATGLAGHEQFF. As DNA, the CDR3 is TGTGCCACCAGTGGTATACGGGCCACGGGACTAGCGGGACATGAGCAGTTCTTC.

As to this clonotype: Compared with germline, one end of the junction differs, possibly owing to a read error. The J gene is TRBJ2-4, the V gene TRBV15, with D hard to call. Germline V CDR1 and CDR2: LNHNV, YYDKDF (reference sequence). CDR3 length: 14 amino acids. The CDR3 loop reads CATSGEIAKNIQYF. Here the CDR3 DNA reads TGTGCCACCAGCGGAGAGATAGCAAAAAACATTCAGTACTTC.

In nucleotides, the CDR3 is TGTGCCACCAGTGATTTTATGGGAATCGAGGATACGCAGTATTTT. This codes for CATSDFMGIEDTQYF. This chain uses TRBV24-1 with TRBJ2-3; D gene uncertain. V was pared by 1 base and J by 6 bases, with 13 bases between. This CDR3 contains 15 residues. Per the germline V gene, CDR1 is KGHDR and CDR2 is SFDVKD.

This clonotype was observed a single time. The rearrangement joins TRBV3-1 to TRBJ2-5; 10 bases line up with TRBD2. The tail of the sequence fits TRBJ2-7 better, so the J call may be wrong. The CDR3 extends over 19 amino acids. CDR1 is LGHDT and CDR2 is YNNKEL in the germline V gene (reference sequence). The CDR3 DNA reads as TGTGCCAGCAGCCAGGTTAAGGCAGGGGTTGGCCTAGCGGGAGACGAGCAGTACTTC. Translated, it gives CASSQVKAGVGLAGDEQYF.

This clonotype showed up just a few times. J is TRBJ1-5 and V is TRBV24-1; TRBD1 is a possible D gene (5 bases). The length of the CDR3 is 13 residues. Germline CDR1 reads KGHDR; CDR2 reads SFDVKD. The V gene lost 10 bases and the J gene lost 4 bases, with 13 bases spanning the gap. CDR3 nucleotide sequence: TGTGCCACGCAAGACAGTCCGAATCAGCCCCAGCATTTT. It yields the protein CATQDSPNQPQHF.